The 28 T cell receptor beta chains listed next were all sequenced from one sample in a study of control samples from healthy donors and cancer patients (dated by TCRdb to about 2020). Library creation used the immunoSEQ multiplex PCR assay. The table comes from immuneACCESS by way of TCRdb, which keeps in-frame sequences with V and J called. Part of the clones is missing from these tables; in studies checked, under half for an unresolved V gene and the rest for unknown reasons. Across this sample there are 150,000 or so clones, with over 85% seen only once. The leading ten clones occupy around 11% of the sample. Sequenced material: blood. These receptors came from a man aged 25-45 years in good health.

The chain combines TRBV23-1 with TRBJ2-7; no clear D. TRBV23-1 is an ORF, and what it does is uncertain. The CDR3 length is 18 residues. This CDR3 is CAGPRSAENQRSDYEQYF. DNA for the CDR3: TGCGCGGGCCCTCGGTCGGCAGAAAACCAAAGGTCCGACTACGAGCAGTACTTC.

The J gene is TRBJ1-1, the V gene TRBV6-2 or TRBV6-3; D not resolved. The V end was cut by 3 bases, the J end by 11 bases, with 13 bases between. CDR3 length equals 12 residues. Germline values: CDR1 MNHEY, CDR2 SVGEGT. The CDR3 DNA sequence: TGTGCCAGCAGTTATGTTTTCGGACCCGCTTTCTTT. This sequence encodes CASSYVFGPAFF.

The V and J genes are TRBV19 and TRBJ2-7; no clear D gene. Germline V gene sequence: CDR1 LNHDA, CDR2 SQIVND (reference sequence). This CDR3 has 13 residues. With 1 base removed from V and 4 bases from J, the gap between germline ends came to 8 bases. The CDR3 DNA follows: TGTGCCAGTAGTATAGTTTCAGGATACGAGCAGTACTTC. Its translation is CASSIVSGYEQYF.

The chain uses TRBV19 and TRBJ1-5, with D unresolved. V lost 3 bases and J lost 0, with 9 bases in between. The CDR3 has 15 amino acids. Germline lookup yields CDR1 LNHDA and CDR2 SQIVND (reference sequence). The CDR3 DNA sequence: TGTGCCAGTAGTATGCGGCAGAATAGCAATCAGCCCCAGCATTTT. It yields the protein CASSMRQNSNQPQHF.

The table lists this clone with a count of one. The genes are TRBV4-3 and TRBJ2-3; no reliable D call. With 2 bases removed from V and 6 bases from J, the gap between germline ends came to 6 bases. The V gene's germline CDR1 is LGHNA and CDR2 YSLEER. The CDR3 sequence is 12 residues long. CDR3 nucleotides: TGCGCCAGCAGCCAATCCCACGATACGCAGTATTTT. This translates into CASSQSHDTQYF.

The chain uses TRBV14 and TRBJ1-2; D possibly corresponds to TRBD1 (5 bases). This CDR3 spans 12 amino acids. Trimming pared 0 bases from V and 13 bases from J, leaving 12 bases between. Germline lookup yields CDR1 SGHDN and CDR2 FVKESK. The CDR3 sequence is CASSQDRATRTF. The DNA for the CDR3 is TGTGCCAGCAGCCAAGACAGGGCAACGCGCACCTTC.

The rearrangement links TRBV5-1 to TRBJ2-3; D is undetermined. The CDR3 has 14 residues. From germline, CDR1 is SGHRS and CDR2 YFSETQ. Deletions cut 0 bases from V and 2 bases from J, with 7 bases between. Written as DNA, the CDR3 is TGCGCCAGCAGCTTGGGAGTTTCCACAGATACGCAGTATTTT. It yields the protein CASSLGVSTDTQYF.

This rearrangement joins TRBV4-1 to TRBJ2-7, with no clear D. The germline V gene encodes CDR1 MGHRA and CDR2 YSYEKL. The CDR3 has 15 residues. Trimming cost V 3 bases and J 2 bases, with 14 bases left between them. The CDR3: CASSQVLGFPYEQYF. The CDR3 DNA reads TGCGCCAGCAGCCAGGTTTTAGGGTTCCCCTACGAGCAGTACTTC.

The rearrangement uses TRBV5-6 and TRBJ1-1, with TRBD1 identical over 9 bases. The germline gives CDR1 SGHDT, CDR2 YYEEEE. CDR3 length: 15 amino acids. Unmatched junction bases numbered 10, after V lost 5 bases and J lost 5 bases. CDR3 loop: CASSLPGTGLTEAFF. The CDR3 bases are TGTGCCAGCAGTTTACCCGGGACAGGGCTAACTGAAGCTTTCTTT.

The chain joins TRBV5-5 to TRBJ2-7; D uncertain. V lost 0 bases and J lost 4, with 14 bases in between. The CDR3 totals 15 residues. Germline CDR1 is SGHKS and CDR2 is YYEKEE (reference sequence). The CDR3 loop is CASSLANPTPYEQYF. CDR3 in DNA: TGTGCCAGCAGCTTGGCGAACCCTACCCCATACGAGCAGTACTTC.

This chain joins TRBV14 and TRBJ2-5; possibly TRBD2 for D (6 bases). CDR3 length: 13 amino acids. Germline CDR1 and CDR2: SGHDN and FVKESK. The V end was cut by 6 bases, the J end by 1 base, with 9 bases between. The CDR3 DNA follows: TGTGCCAGCAGTAAGGGACTCCAAGAGACCCAGTACTTC. Translated, it gives CASSKGLQETQYF. Full variable domain (rest looked up from reference TRBV14 and TRBJ2-5): EAGVTQFPSHSVIEKGQTVTLRCDPISGHDNLYWYRRVMGKEIKFLLHFVKESKQDESGMPNNRFLAERTGGTYSTLKVQPAELEDSGVYFCASSKGLQETQYFGPGTRLLVL.

This sequence joins TRBV5-1 and TRBJ2-7; TRBD1 matches at 7 bases. Germline lookup yields CDR1 SGHRS and CDR2 YFSETQ. The V and J ends lost 6 bases and 3 bases, in that order; junction bases with no gene match: 6. The CDR3 is made up of 13 amino acids. CDR3 protein: CASNRGDDYEQYF. The CDR3, as DNA: TGCGCCAGCAACAGGGGAGACGACTACGAGCAGTACTTC.

V gene TRBV5-1 combines with J gene TRBJ2-5; 7 bases are a match to TRBD2. The trim removed 3 bases at V and 6 bases at J, leaving 11 bases unmatched. CDR3 length: 15 residues. The germline V gene encodes CDR1 SGHRS and CDR2 YFSETQ. Here the CDR3 DNA reads TGCGCCAGCAGCTCTTGGGGGGGAAACGTGAAGACCCAGTACTTC. This codes for CASSSWGGNVKTQYF.

The V gene is TRBV7-2, the J gene TRBJ2-1, with D unclear. V was clipped by 6 bases and J by 5 bases, with 8 bases between them. This CDR3 contains 12 residues. Germline assignment: CDR1 SGHTA and CDR2 FQGNSA. In DNA form, the CDR3 reads TGTGCCAGCAGGTCGACTGACAATGAGCAGTTCTTC. Its protein product is CASRSTDNEQFF. Together with reference TRBV7-2 and TRBJ2-1, the CDR3 gives the full variable domain: GAGVSQSPSNKVTEKGKDVELRCDPISGHTALYWYRQSLGQGLEFLIYFQGNSAPDKSGLPSDRFSAERTGGSVSTLTIQRTQQEDSAVYLCASRSTDNEQFFGPGTRLTVL.

CDR3 in amino acids: CASSSDISSGNTIYF. For the CDR3, the DNA is TGTGCCAGCAGCTCCGACATCAGCTCTGGAAACACCATATATTTT. V usage is TRBV7-6 and J usage is TRBJ1-3; no reliable D call. Germline-derived CDR1 and CDR2 are SGHVS and FNYEAQ. CDR3 length equals 15 residues. V lost 4 bases and J 0 bases, leaving 10 bases between the germline ends.

The chain combines TRBV7-6 with TRBJ1-5; no reliable D call. The germline V gene has CDR1 SGHVS and CDR2 FNYEAQ. V shed 3 bases and J shed 2 bases, with 5 bases lying between them. CDR3 length: 13 residues. The CDR3 sequence: CASSFQGNQPQHF. Here the CDR3 DNA reads TGTGCCAGCAGCTTCCAAGGCAATCAGCCCCAGCATTTT.

V is TRBV29-1 and J is TRBJ2-1; 8 bases map to TRBD1. This CDR3 spans 13 amino acids. With V trimmed by 4 bases and J by 4 bases, 3 bases remained unmatched. The germline CDR1 and CDR2 sequences are SQVTM and ANQGSEA. CDR3 in amino acids: CSVGRTGYNEQFF. For the CDR3, the DNA is TGCAGCGTTGGTAGGACAGGGTACAATGAGCAGTTCTTC.

This clone was detected only a few times. The chain is built from TRBV7-2 and TRBJ1-1; a weak D match, TRBD1 (6 bases). The V end was cut by 6 bases, the J end by 4 bases, with 15 bases between. CDR3 length: 14 amino acids. Per germline, CDR1 SGHTA and CDR2 FQGNSA. The CDR3 here is CASRLQGPGTEAFF. The DNA of the CDR3 is TGTGCCAGCAGACTACAGGGACCGGGCACTGAAGCTTTCTTT.

The table lists this clone with a few counts. For the CDR3, the DNA is TGCGCCAGCAGTCAATCGGGGGCCGGAGCAGATACGCAGTATTTT. Encoded protein: CASSQSGAGADTQYF. The V and J genes are TRBV23-1 and TRBJ2-3; tentatively, D is TRBD1 (6 bases). TRBV23-1 is designated an ORF whose function remains uncertain. The V gene lost 0 bases and the J gene lost 4 bases, with 11 bases spanning the gap. This CDR3 is built from 15 residues.

This rearrangement joins TRBV7-7 to TRBJ2-1, with D possibly TRBD2 on 6 matching bases. The CDR3 sequence is 16 residues long. Trimming removed 1 base at V and 2 bases at J, with 12 bases between. Per germline, CDR1 SSHAT and CDR2 FNYEAQ (reference sequence). The CDR3 spells CASSLGTGEAYNEQFF. DNA of the CDR3: TGTGCCAGCAGCTTAGGGACGGGGGAAGCCTACAATGAGCAGTTCTTC.

V usage is TRBV9 and J usage is TRBJ2-3; possibly TRBD2 for D (5 bases). V lost 3 bases and J 3 bases, leaving 8 bases between the germline ends. Germline loops: CDR1 SGDLS, CDR2 YYNGEE. The CDR3 runs to 13 residues. In DNA form, the CDR3 reads TGTGCCAGCAGCGGGACTGTTACAGATACGCAGTATTTT. Protein product: CASSGTVTDTQYF.

The V and J genes are TRBV19 and TRBJ1-5, with TRBD1 as a possible D gene (6 bases). There are 14 residues in the CDR3. Trimming left V 2 bases short and J 4 bases short, with 9 bases between. The germline CDR1 and CDR2 sequences are LNHDA and SQIVND (reference sequence). In DNA form, the CDR3 reads TGTGCCAGTAGTATAAACGGACAGAATCAGCCCCAGCATTTT. Encoded protein: CASSINGQNQPQHF. The entire variable domain, with the rest obtained from reference TRBV19 and TRBJ1-5, is as follows: DGGITQSPKYLFRKEGQNVTLSCEQNLNHDAMYWYRQDPGQGLRLIYYSQIVNDFQKGDIAEGYSVSREKKESFPLTVTSAQKNPTAFYLCASSINGQNQPQHFGDGTRLSIL.

V is TRBV19 and J is TRBJ1-5; tentatively, D is TRBD1 (6 bases). V was shortened by 9 bases and J by 1 base, with 13 bases between the two germline ends. This CDR3 has 14 residues. CDR1 and CDR2 (germline): LNHDA, SQIVND (reference sequence). CDR3 in DNA: TGTGCCAGCCACAGGGCGGTGAGCAATCAGCCCCAGCATTTT. Protein product: CASHRAVSNQPQHF.

The DNA of the CDR3 is TGTGCCAGCAGTCCGTACGCCTATGGCTACACCTTC. Protein: CASSPYAYGYTF. This chain connects TRBV28 to TRBJ1-2; D gene ambiguous. Germline CDR1 and CDR2: MDHEN and SYDVKM. V lost 5 bases and J 4 bases, leaving 8 bases between the germline ends. The CDR3 runs 12 residues.

J is TRBJ1-5 and V is TRBV28; D is uncertain. Germline loops: CDR1 MDHEN, CDR2 SYDVKM. CDR3 length equals 12 residues. Between the trimmed V and J ends, which lost 7 bases and 1 base, there was a span of 5 bases. DNA for the CDR3: TGTGCCAGCATAGCCAGCAATCAGCCCCAGCATTTT. Translating gives CASIASNQPQHF.

V is TRBV6-2 or TRBV6-3 and J is TRBJ2-7; maybe TRBD1 (6 bases). CDR3 length: 17 residues. CDR1 and CDR2 from the germline V gene are MNHEY and SVGEGT. Deletions cut 0 bases from V and 2 bases from J, with 17 bases between. The CDR3 coding sequence is TGTGCCAGCAGTTACTCGAGAACTGGGGACACAGCCTACGAGCAGTACTTC. Its protein product is CASSYSRTGDTAYEQYF.

This chain links TRBV3-1 (or the pseudogene TRBV3-2) with TRBJ1-2; D is ambiguous. This CDR3 has 14 amino acids. Germline V gene sequence: CDR1 LGHDT, CDR2 YNNKEL (reference sequence). The ends were cut back, 0 bases at V and 4 bases at J, with 9 bases in the middle. The CDR3 spells CASSQDTGPYGYTF. CDR3 in DNA: TGTGCCAGCAGCCAAGACACGGGTCCCTATGGCTACACCTTC.

The chain carries TRBV13 and TRBJ2-1, with 10 bases aligning to TRBD2. Germline V gives CDR1 PRHDT, CDR2 FYEKMQ (reference sequence). The CDR3 extends over 16 amino acids. Trimming cost V 3 bases and J 12 bases; bases outside gene matches: 14. The CDR3 DNA is TGTGCCAGCAGCTTCATCTGGGGCCTAGCGGGAGAGGTGCAGTTCTTC. Translating it yields CASSFIWGLAGEVQFF.